The rows below give T cell receptor beta chains drawn from one sample of a study of cytomegalovirus exposure and HLA in healthy donors. Measured with immunoSEQ multiplex PCR; TCRdb has only the in-frame clones, and not every one. The sample shows about 43,000 clones, 60% to 85% of them seen only once. The sample consisted of PBMCs. These receptors were obtained from a man between 25 and 39 years old in good health and CMV-seronegative. The CDR3 runs from the conserved cysteine through the conserved F or W. D genes are given only for firm matches. Where a row states a size, it is once, few, many or the class of an expanded clone; other rows omit it.

d_gene,v_gene,j_gene,abundance,CDR3nt,CDR3aa
.,TRBV27,TRBJ2-5,.,TGTGCCAGCAGTTTATCGGGCAGGGGAGAGACCCAGTACTTC,CASSLSGRGETQYF
.,TRBV27,TRBJ1-4,.,TGTGCCAGCAGTCCTCGGACTGGGGAAAAACTGTTTTTT,CASSPRTGEKLFF
.,TRBV2,TRBJ2-7,.,TGTGCCAGCAGTGAAGGAGGTAGTATGGGCGAGCAGTACTTC,CASSEGGSMGEQYF
TRBD2,TRBV7-9,TRBJ2-2,once,TGTGCCAGCAGCTTAGAACTTGGCGGGAGCCTCACCGGGGAGCTGTTTTTT,CASSLELGGSLTGELFF
.,TRBV28,TRBJ1-3,.,TGTGCCAGCAGTCCCCGAGAAAACACCATATATTTT,CASSPRENTIYF
.,TRBV19,TRBJ1-2,.,TGTGCCAGTAGTATTATGGTGGCTCGATTTTCTAACTATGGCTACACCTTC,CASSIMVARFSNYGYTF
.,TRBV5-5,TRBJ1-5,.,TGTGCCAGCAGTTTCCTCAGTGCTAGCAATCAGCCCCAGCATTTT,CASSFLSASNQPQHF
TRBD1,TRBV6-5,TRBJ2-2,.,TGTGCCAGTGGGACAGCCGGGACGAACACCGGGGAGCTGTTTTTT,CASGTAGTNTGELFF
.,TRBV19,TRBJ1-1,.,TGTGCCAGTACCACGGGGGGCGCAGGCACTGAAGCTTTCTTT,CASTTGGAGTEAFF
.,TRBV5-4,TRBJ2-7,.,TGTGCCAGCAGCTTGGAACAGGGAAACGACGAGCAGTACTTC,CASSLEQGNDEQYF
TRBD1,TRBV5-8,TRBJ1-2,.,TGTGCCAGCAGCTTTACCGGGACAGCCTATGGCTACACCTTC,CASSFTGTAYGYTF